These T cell receptor beta chains were read from a single sample in a study of T cell changes during pregnancy in multiple sclerosis. Clones were read by immunoSEQ multiplex PCR, and TCRdb kept only the in-frame ones, dropping some. The sample holds 40,000 to 65,000 clones; around 92% are singletons and the top ten take approximately 0.25%. The specimen was CD4+ T cells from peripheral blood mononuclear cells, collected in the third trimester of pregnancy. The receptors were sampled from a female donor with multiple sclerosis, enrolled in a pregnancy study. The CDR3 runs from the conserved cysteine through the conserved F or W. A D gene is named only where the DNA matches it firmly.

v_call	cdr3_length	j_call	d_call	cdr3_aa	cdr3_nt
TRBV2	15	TRBJ2-7	NA	CASSGGTARRYEQYF	TGTGCCAGCAGTGGGGGGACTGCCCGGCGCTACGAGCAGTACTTC
TRBV2	13	TRBJ2-7	NA	CASSVEKGYEQYF	TGTGCCAGCAGTGTAGAAAAGGGGTACGAGCAGTACTTC
TRBV2	13	TRBJ2-4	TRBD2	CASEAGGANIQYF	TGTGCCAGCGAGGCGGGGGGGGCAAACATTCAGTACTTC
TRBV6-5	14	TRBJ1-1	TRBD1	CASSGNPTGAEAFF	TGTGCCAGCAGTGGGAACCCGACAGGGGCTGAAGCTTTCTTT
TRBV5-4	15	TRBJ2-7	TRBD1	CASSLAGTGHGKQYF	TGTGCCAGCAGCTTGGCTGGGACAGGCCATGGGAAGCAGTACTTC
TRBV7-6	15	TRBJ1-1	NA	CASSLPGKKNTEAFF	TGTGCCAGCAGCTTACCAGGGAAGAAAAACACTGAAGCTTTCTTT
TRBV5-1	15	TRBJ2-2	TRBD1	CASSRTGGDTGELFF	TGCGCCAGCAGCAGGACAGGGGGGGACACCGGGGAGCTGTTTTTT
TRBV25-1	15	TRBJ1-5	NA	CASSDAGKADQPQHF	TGTGCCAGCAGTGATGCAGGGAAGGCGGATCAGCCCCAGCATTTT
TRBV29-1	13	TRBJ2-1	TRBD1	CSAGQGTNNEQFF	TGCAGCGCCGGACAGGGAACGAACAATGAGCAGTTCTTC
TRBV4-2	15	TRBJ2-3	TRBD2	CASSQPRGGTDTQYF	TGTGCCAGCAGCCAACCCCGGGGGGGCACAGATACGCAGTATTTT